The source of this TCR beta chain is a study of T cells in pancreatic ductal adenocarcinoma. Selected pancreatic ductal adenocarcinoma patients had undergone surgery without neoadjuvant therapy. Clones were sequenced by immunoSEQ multiplex PCR, and TCRdb holds only the in-frame ones, with some missing. The sample contains about 11,000 clones, roughly 85% of which appear only once. The germline CDR1 and CDR2 sequences are SGHTA and FQGNSA. This CDR3 is built from 17 residues. Losses at the gene ends were 3 bases for V and 5 bases for J; bases not matched to a gene: 14. The sequence was collected from a human donor with pancreatic ductal adenocarcinoma. The chain uses TRBV7-2 and TRBJ2-3; 7 bases are a match to TRBD2. The sequencing input was PBMCs. CDR3 region: CASSFLSVGGRGDTQYF. CDR3 coding DNA: TGTGCCAGCAGCTTTTTAAGCGTGGGAGGGCGCGGAGATACGCAGTATTTT.